The source of this T cell receptor beta chain is a study of T cells in Graves' hyperthyroidism and ophthalmopathy. Concerning this clonotype: Its antigen is unidentified.

Study-wide points: The blood repertoire included most of the expanded thyroid clonotypes above 0.001. A 13 V-J model separated ophthalmopathy from stable hyperthyroidism. In validation, the model predicted ophthalmopathy. These predictions came a median roughly 6.5 months before onset.

CDR1 is DFQATT, CDR2 SNEGSKA, per germline (reference sequence). Unmatched junction bases numbered 10, after V lost 1 base and J lost 3 bases. This CDR3 is 16 amino acids long. Amplification yielded TCR beta CDR3 regions, with RNA transcripts as the source. HTBI primers were employed in a first-round RT-PCR of the TCR CDR3. One entry per CDR3 protein, called by TCRdb with MiXCR from the multiplex PCR reads. The sample lists 250,000 to 400,000 distinct CDR3 sequences, 12% to 15% seen once, with about 37% in the top ten. The V call is TRBV20-1, the J call TRBJ1-1, with TRBD1 matching 8 bases. The sequence was collected from a middle-aged woman with Graves' ophthalmopathy. Sequenced: blood. CDR3 loop: CSARGRTGSVYTEAFF. The CDR3 nucleotides read TGCAGTGCTAGAGGAAGGACAGGGTCCGTTTACACTGAAGCTTTCTTT.